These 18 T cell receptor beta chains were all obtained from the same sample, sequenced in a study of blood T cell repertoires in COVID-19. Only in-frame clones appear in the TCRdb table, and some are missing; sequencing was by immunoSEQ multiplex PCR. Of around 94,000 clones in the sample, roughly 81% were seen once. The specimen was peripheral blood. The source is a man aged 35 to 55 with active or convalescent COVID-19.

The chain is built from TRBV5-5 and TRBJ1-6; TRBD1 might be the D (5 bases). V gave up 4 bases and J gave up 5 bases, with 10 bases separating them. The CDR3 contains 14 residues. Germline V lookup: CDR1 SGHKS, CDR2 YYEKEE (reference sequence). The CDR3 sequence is CASSARDDNSPLHF. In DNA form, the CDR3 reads TGTGCCAGCAGCGCGCGGGACGATAATTCACCCCTCCACTTT.

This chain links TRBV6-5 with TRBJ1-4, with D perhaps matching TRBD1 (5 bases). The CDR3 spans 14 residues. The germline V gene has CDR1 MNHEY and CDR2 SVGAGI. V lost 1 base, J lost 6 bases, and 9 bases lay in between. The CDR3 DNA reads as TGTGCCAGCAGTTACTTGGGGCAGGATGAAAAACTGTTTTTT. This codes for CASSYLGQDEKLFF.

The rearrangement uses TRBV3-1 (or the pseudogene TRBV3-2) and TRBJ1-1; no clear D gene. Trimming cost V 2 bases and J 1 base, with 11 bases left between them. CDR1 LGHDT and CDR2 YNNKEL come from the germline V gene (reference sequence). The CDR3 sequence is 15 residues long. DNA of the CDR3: TGTGCCAGCAGCCAAACCCGGCGGGCGAACACTGAAGCTTTCTTT. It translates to CASSQTRRANTEAFF.

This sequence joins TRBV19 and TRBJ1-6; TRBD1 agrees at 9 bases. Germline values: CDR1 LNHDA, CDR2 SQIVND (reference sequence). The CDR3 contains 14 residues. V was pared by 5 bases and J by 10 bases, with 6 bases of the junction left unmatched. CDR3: CASSATGGFSPLHF. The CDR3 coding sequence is TGTGCCAGTAGTGCGACAGGGGGTTTCTCACCCCTCCACTTT.

The CDR3 sequence: CASSPRGQSYNEQFF. The CDR3 bases are TGTGCCAGCAGCCCCAGGGGGCAATCCTACAATGAGCAGTTCTTC. The J gene is TRBJ2-1, the V gene TRBV5-4; 8 bases map to TRBD1. CDR3 length: 15 residues. V trimming: 4 bases; J trimming: 1 base; junction bases outside the gene matches: 4. Germline V gene lookup returns CDR1 SGHNT and CDR2 YYREEE (reference sequence). The whole variable domain, remainder taken from reference TRBV5-4 and TRBJ2-1, is ETGVTQSPTHLIKTRGQQVTLRCSSQSGHNTVSWYQQALGQGPQFIFQYYREEENGRGNFPPRFSGLQFPNYSSELNVNALELDDSALYLCASSPRGQSYNEQFFGPGTRLTVL.

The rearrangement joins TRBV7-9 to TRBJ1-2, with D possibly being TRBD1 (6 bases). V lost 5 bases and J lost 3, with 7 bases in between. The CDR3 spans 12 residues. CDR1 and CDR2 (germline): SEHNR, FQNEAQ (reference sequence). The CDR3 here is CASSPGDYGYTF. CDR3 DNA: TGTGCCAGCAGCCCAGGGGACTATGGCTACACCTTC.

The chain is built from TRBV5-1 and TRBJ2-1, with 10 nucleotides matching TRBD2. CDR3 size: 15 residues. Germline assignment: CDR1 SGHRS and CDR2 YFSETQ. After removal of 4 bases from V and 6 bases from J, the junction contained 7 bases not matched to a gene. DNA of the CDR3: TGCGCCAGCAGCCAGGAGCGGGGGGGCGCCAATGAGCAGTTCTTC. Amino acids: CASSQERGGANEQFF.

The CDR3 nucleotides are TGTGCCAGCAGCCTTACAGGGGGACTACGAGAGCAGTACTTC. Translating gives CASSLTGGLREQYF. The chain recombines TRBV3-1 (or the pseudogene TRBV3-2) with TRBJ2-7, with D perhaps matching TRBD1 (8 bases). Trimming stripped 4 bases from V and 7 bases from J, with 17 bases between. In germline, CDR1 is LGHDT, CDR2 YNNKEL (reference sequence). The CDR3 totals 14 residues.

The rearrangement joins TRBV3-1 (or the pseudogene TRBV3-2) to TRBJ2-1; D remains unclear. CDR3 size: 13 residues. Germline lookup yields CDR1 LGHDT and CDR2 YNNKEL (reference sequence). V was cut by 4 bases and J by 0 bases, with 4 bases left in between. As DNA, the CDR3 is TGTGCCAGCAGCCCCGGCTCCTACAATGAGCAGTTCTTC. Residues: CASSPGSYNEQFF.

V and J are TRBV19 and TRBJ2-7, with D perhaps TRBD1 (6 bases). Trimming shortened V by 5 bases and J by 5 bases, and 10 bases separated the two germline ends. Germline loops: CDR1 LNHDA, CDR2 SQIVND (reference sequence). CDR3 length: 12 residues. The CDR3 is CASSPQGNEQYF. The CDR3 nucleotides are TGTGCCAGTAGTCCACAGGGAAACGAGCAGTACTTC.

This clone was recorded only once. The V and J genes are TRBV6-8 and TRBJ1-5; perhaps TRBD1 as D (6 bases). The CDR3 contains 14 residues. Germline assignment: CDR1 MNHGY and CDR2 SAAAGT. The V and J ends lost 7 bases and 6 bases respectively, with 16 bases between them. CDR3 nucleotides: TGTGCCAGCAAGGCACAGGGATGCGGTCAGCCCCAGCATTTT. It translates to CASKAQGCGQPQHF.

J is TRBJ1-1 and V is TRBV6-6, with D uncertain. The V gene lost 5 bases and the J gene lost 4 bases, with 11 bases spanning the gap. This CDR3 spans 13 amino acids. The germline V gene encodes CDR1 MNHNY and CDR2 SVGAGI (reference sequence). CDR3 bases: TGTGCCAGCAGTCTAAAAAGAGTCACTGAAGCTTTCTTT. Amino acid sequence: CASSLKRVTEAFF.

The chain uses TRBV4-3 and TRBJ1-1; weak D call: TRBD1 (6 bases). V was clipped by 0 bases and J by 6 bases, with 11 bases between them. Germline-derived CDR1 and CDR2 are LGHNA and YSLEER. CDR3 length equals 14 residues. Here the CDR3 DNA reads TGCGCCAGCAGCCAAGAGCAGGGGACCCCTGAAGCTTTCTTT. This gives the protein CASSQEQGTPEAFF.

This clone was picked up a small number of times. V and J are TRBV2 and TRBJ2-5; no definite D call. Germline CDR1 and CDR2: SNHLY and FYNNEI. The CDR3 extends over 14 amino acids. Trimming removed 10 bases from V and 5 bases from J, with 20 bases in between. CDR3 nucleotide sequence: TGTGCCATAACGAAGTTGAGCGAAATCGAGACCCAGTACTTC. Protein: CAITKLSEIETQYF.

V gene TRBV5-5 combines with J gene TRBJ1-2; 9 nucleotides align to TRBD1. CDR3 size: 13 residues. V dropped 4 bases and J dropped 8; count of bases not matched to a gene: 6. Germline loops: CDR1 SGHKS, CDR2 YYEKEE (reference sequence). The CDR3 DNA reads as TGTGCCAGCAGCCCCGGGACAGGGATGGGCTACACCTTC. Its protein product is CASSPGTGMGYTF.

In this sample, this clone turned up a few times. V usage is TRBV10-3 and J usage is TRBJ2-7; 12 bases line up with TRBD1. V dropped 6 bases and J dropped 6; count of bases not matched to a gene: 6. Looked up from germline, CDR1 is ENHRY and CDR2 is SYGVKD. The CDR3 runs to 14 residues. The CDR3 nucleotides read TGTGCCATCAGCGGGACAGGGGGCGAAGGCGAGCAGTACTTC. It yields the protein CAISGTGGEGEQYF.

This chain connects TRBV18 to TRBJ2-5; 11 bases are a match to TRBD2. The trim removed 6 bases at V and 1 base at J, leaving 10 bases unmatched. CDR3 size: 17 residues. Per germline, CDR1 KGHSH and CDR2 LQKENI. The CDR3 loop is CASSSNSGTSGQETQYF. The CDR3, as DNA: TGTGCCAGCTCGTCAAATTCCGGGACTAGCGGCCAAGAGACCCAGTACTTC.

Here the CDR3 DNA reads TGTGCCAGCAGGAGGAGGGACAGCTCCTACGAGCAGTACTTC. It yields the protein CASRRRDSSYEQYF. The chain employs TRBV2 and TRBJ2-7; the D gene is possibly TRBD1 (7 bases). Deletions cut 6 bases from V and 0 bases from J, with 12 bases between. The germline CDR1 and CDR2 sequences are SNHLY and FYNNEI. The CDR3 runs to 14 residues.